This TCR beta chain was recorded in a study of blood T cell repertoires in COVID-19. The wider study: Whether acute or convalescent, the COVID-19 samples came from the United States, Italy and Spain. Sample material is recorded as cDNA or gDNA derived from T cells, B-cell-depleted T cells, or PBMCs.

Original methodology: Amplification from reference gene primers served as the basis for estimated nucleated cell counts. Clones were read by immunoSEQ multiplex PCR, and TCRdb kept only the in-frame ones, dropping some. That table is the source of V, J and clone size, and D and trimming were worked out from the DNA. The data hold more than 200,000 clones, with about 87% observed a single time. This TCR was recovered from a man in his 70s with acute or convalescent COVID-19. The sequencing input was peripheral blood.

CDR3 amino acids: CASNLSGGDTEAFF. The CDR3 DNA reads TGTGCCAGCAACCTCTCAGGGGGAGACACTGAAGCTTTCTTT. The rearrangement joins TRBV6-5 to TRBJ1-1; 7 positions match TRBD1. This CDR3 contains 14 residues. With 7 bases clipped from V and 3 bases from J, the junction kept 8 bases outside the gene matches. Germline CDR1 reads MNHEY; CDR2 reads SVGAGI.